Listed here is a single T cell receptor (beta chain). The antigen remains unidentified. Trimming took 2 bases from V and 4 from J, leaving 18 bases between them. The CDR3 is made up of 17 amino acids. Germline CDR1 and CDR2: SGHNT and YENEEA. The record originates from a study of CD8 T cells in ankylosing spondylitis. Points from the study as a whole: Characteristic, it appeared, of ankylosing spondylitis blood was a TCR beta motif of about eight highly homologous variants.

Preparation of TCR beta libraries was done by quantitative 5'-RACE with molecular barcodes. TCRdb reprocessed the 5' RACE reads via MiXCR and lists one record per CDR3 protein. The table has about 540,000 distinct CDR3 sequences, approximately 12% seen once. Sequencing was done on a sample of blood, either unsorted or a sorted T cell fraction (not recorded which). The chain has TRBV11-3 and TRBJ1-3; possibly TRBD1 for D (6 bases). The clonotype originates from a male donor with ankylosing spondylitis. CDR3 nucleotides: TGTGCCAGCAGCTTAAGGGACACGTTAAGCTCAGGAAACACCATATATTTT. Translated, it gives CASSLRDTLSSGNTIYF.